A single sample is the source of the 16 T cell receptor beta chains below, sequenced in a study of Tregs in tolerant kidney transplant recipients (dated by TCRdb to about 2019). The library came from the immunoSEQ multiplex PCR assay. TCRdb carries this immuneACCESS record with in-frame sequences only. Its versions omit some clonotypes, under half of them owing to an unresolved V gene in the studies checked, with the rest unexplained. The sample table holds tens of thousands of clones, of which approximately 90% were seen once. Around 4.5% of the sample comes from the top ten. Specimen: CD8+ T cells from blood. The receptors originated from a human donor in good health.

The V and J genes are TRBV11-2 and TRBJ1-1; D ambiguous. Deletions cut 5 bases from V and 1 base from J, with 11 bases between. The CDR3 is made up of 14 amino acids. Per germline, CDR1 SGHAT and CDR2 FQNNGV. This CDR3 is CASSPMGGNTEAFF. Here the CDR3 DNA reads TGTGCCAGCAGCCCGATGGGTGGGAACACTGAAGCTTTCTTT.

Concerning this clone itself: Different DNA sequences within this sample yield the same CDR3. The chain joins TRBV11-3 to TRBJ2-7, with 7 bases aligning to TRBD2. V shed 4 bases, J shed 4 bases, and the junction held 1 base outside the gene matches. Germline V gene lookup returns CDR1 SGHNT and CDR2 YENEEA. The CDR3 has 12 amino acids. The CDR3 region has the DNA TGTGCCAGCAGCTCGGGGGGATACGAGCAGTACTTC. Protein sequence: CASSSGGYEQYF.

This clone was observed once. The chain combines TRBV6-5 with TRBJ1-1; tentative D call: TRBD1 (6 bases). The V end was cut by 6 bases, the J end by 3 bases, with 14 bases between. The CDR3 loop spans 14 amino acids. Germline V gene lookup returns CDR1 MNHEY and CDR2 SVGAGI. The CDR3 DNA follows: TGTGCCAGCAGCTTTACAGGGTTGTACACTGAAGCTTTCTTT. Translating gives CASSFTGLYTEAFF.

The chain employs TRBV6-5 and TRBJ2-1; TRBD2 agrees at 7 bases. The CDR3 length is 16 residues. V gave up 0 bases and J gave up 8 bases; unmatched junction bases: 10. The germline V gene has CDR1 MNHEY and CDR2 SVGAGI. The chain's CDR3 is CASSYSSGELPHEQFF. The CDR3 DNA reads TGTGCCAGCAGTTACTCCAGCGGGGAGCTTCCTCATGAGCAGTTCTTC.

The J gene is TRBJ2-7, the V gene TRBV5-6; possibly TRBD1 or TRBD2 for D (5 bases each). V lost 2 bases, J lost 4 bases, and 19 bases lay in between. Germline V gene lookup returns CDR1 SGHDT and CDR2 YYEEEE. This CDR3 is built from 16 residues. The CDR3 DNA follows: TGTGCCAGCAGCTTCGGCGGACTCTTGGGGACGTACGAGCAGTACTTC. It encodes CASSFGGLLGTYEQYF.

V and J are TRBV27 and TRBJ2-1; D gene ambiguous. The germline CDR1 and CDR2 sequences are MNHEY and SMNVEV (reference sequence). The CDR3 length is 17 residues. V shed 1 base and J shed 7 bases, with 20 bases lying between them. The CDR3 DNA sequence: TGTGCCAGCAGTTTATGGCCAAGTGATCCTTTGCGAAATGAGCAGTTCTTC. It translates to CASSLWPSDPLRNEQFF.

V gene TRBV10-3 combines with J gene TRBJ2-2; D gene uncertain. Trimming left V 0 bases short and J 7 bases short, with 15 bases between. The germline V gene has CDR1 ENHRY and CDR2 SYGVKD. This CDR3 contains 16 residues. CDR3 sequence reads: CAISESFPGLRGELFF. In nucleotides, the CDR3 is TGTGCCATCAGTGAGTCGTTCCCCGGCTTACGCGGGGAGCTGTTTTTT.

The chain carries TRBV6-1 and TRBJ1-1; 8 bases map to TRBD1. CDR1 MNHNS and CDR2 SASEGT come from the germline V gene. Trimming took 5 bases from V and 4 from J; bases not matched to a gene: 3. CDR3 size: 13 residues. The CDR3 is CASSSTGGTEAFF. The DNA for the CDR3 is TGTGCCAGCAGTTCCACAGGGGGCACTGAAGCTTTCTTT.

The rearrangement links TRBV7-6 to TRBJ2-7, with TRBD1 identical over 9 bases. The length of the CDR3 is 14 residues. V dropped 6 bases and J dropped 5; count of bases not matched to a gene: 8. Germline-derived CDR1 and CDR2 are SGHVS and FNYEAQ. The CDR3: CASSSGTGKDEQYF. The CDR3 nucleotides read TGTGCCAGCAGTTCCGGGACAGGGAAAGACGAGCAGTACTTC.

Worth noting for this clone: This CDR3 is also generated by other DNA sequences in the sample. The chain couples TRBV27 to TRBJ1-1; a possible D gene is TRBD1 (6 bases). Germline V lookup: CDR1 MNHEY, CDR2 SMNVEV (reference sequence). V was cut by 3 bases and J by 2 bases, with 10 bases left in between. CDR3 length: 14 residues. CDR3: CASSFGGLNTEAFF. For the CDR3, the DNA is TGTGCCAGCAGTTTCGGGGGGCTAAACACTGAAGCTTTCTTT.

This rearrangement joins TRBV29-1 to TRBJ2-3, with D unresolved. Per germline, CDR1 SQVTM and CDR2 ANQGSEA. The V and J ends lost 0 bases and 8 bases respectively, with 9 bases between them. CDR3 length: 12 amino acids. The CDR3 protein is CSVEDRTSTQYF. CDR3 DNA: TGCAGCGTTGAAGATCGGACCTCTACGCAGTATTTT.

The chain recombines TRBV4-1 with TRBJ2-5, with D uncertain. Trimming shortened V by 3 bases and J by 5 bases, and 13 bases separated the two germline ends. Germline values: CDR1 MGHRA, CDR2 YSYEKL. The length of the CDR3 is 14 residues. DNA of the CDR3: TGCGCCAGCAGCCATCGAGAAACGACGGAGACCCAGTACTTC. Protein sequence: CASSHRETTETQYF.

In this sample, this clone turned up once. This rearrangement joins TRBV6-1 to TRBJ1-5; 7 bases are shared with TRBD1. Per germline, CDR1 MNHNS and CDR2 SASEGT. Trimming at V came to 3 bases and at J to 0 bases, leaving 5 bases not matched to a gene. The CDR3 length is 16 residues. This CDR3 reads CASSDGTVDSNQPQHF. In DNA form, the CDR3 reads TGTGCCAGCAGTGATGGGACAGTAGATAGCAATCAGCCCCAGCATTTT.

The DNA of the CDR3 is TGTGCCAGTAGCGGGACAGGGGGTCGGGGCAATCAGCCCCAGCATTTT. This codes for CASSGTGGRGNQPQHF. The J gene is TRBJ1-5, the V gene TRBV19; 11 bases are shared with TRBD1. Trimming removed 6 bases from V and 2 bases from J; junction bases left unmatched: 6. CDR1 and CDR2 from the germline V gene are LNHDA and SQIVND (reference sequence). CDR3 length: 16 amino acids.

The CDR3 spells CASSWDREAYEQYF. CDR3 in DNA: TGTGCCAGCAGCTGGGACAGGGAAGCCTACGAGCAGTACTTC. V is TRBV7-9 and J is TRBJ2-7; 9 positions agree with TRBD1. The junction had 3 bases not matched to a gene; V was cut back by 4 bases and J by 2 bases. The CDR3 has 14 amino acids. The germline V gene encodes CDR1 SEHNR and CDR2 FQNEAQ (reference sequence).

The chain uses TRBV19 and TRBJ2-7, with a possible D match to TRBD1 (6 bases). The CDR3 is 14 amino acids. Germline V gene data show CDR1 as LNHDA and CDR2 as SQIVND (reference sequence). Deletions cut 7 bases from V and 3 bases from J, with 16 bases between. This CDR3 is CASKDRDKHYEQYF. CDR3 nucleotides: TGTGCCAGTAAGGATAGGGACAAGCACTACGAGCAGTACTTC.